This T cell receptor (beta chain) was profiled in a study of cytotoxic CD8 clonotypes in ibrutinib-treated CLL. General study findings and limits: Public clonotypes occurred uncommonly; on treatment, they contracted or remained stable.

About this clone: What it recognizes is unknown.

Generated by immunoSEQ multiplex PCR, the TCRdb table keeps only in-frame clones and is missing some. This table holds some 200,000 clones, about four fifths found once. Germline CDR1 SGHAT, CDR2 FQNNGV. The CDR3 extends over 13 amino acids. V was shortened by 3 bases and J by 1 base, with 6 bases between the two germline ends. The sample here was PBMCs, taken after 12 months of ibrutinib treatment. The TCR sequence derives from a human donor with chronic lymphocytic leukemia. V and J are TRBV11-2 and TRBJ1-1; D is undetermined. CDR3 coding DNA: TGTGCCAGCAGCTTGCAACCGAACACTGAAGCTTTCTTT. Translating it yields CASSLQPNTEAFF.